A single sample is the source of the 4 T cell receptor beta chains below, sequenced in a study of blood T cell repertoires in COVID-19. The protocol was immunoSEQ multiplex PCR, while the TCRdb copy is restricted to in-frame clones and leaves out a portion. The profile shows about 440,000 clones, around nine tenths of them singletons. The material sequenced was PBMCs or T cells enriched from blood (not recorded which). The receptors come from a woman between 18 and 30 years old with acute COVID-19.

The chain carries TRBV5-6 and TRBJ2-1, with D possibly matching TRBD1 (6 bases). The CDR3 has 13 amino acids. From germline, CDR1 is SGHDT and CDR2 YYEEEE. V was trimmed by 3 bases and J by 8 bases, leaving 12 bases between them. CDR3 loop: CASSWGHLDEQFF. DNA for the CDR3: TGTGCCAGCAGCTGGGGACATTTGGATGAGCAGTTCTTC.

This chain links TRBV6-5 with TRBJ1-2; D is uncertain. CDR3 length equals 15 residues. Trimming cost V 0 bases and J 4 bases, with 12 bases left between them. CDR1 is MNHEY and CDR2 is SVGAGI in the germline V gene. The CDR3 is CASSYSSGAFYGYTF. DNA for the CDR3: TGTGCCAGCAGTTACTCGAGCGGAGCTTTCTATGGCTACACCTTC.

The V call is TRBV19, the J call TRBJ2-5, with no clear D. Germline assignment: CDR1 LNHDA and CDR2 SQIVND (reference sequence). Trimming cost V 9 bases and J 2 bases, with 16 bases left between them. The CDR3 covers 14 residues. In nucleotides, the CDR3 is TGTGCCAGCCGACGATTCGGGTGGCAAGAGACCCAGTACTTC. This gives the protein CASRRFGWQETQYF.

This clone was observed once. This rearrangement joins TRBV10-3 to TRBJ1-2; D perhaps matches TRBD1 (5 bases). The CDR3 covers 14 residues. CDR1 is ENHRY and CDR2 is SYGVKD in the germline V gene. The germline V and J ends were trimmed by 0 bases and 4 bases, with 9 bases remaining between them. Here the CDR3 reads CAISESRGVYGYTF. CDR3 DNA: TGTGCCATCAGTGAGTCTCGGGGGGTCTATGGCTACACCTTC.